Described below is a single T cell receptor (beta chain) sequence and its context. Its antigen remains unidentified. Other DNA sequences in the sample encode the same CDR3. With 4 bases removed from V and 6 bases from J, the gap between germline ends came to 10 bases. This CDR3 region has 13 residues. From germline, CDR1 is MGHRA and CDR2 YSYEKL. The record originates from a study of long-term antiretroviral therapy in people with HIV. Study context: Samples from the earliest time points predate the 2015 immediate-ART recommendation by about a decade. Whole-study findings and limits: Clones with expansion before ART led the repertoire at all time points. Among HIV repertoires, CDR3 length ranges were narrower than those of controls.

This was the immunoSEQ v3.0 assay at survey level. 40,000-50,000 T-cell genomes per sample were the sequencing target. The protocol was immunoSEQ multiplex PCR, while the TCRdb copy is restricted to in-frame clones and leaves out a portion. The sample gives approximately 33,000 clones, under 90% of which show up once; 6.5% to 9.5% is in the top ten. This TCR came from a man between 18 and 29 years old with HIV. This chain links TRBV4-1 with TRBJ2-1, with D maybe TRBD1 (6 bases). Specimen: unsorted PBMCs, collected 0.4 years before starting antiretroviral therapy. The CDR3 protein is CASSLQTGNEQFF. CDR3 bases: TGCGCCAGCAGCCTTCAGACAGGCAATGAGCAGTTCTTC.